This TCR beta chain was captured in a study of shared clonotypes between healthy human individuals. Study outcomes and limitations: Sequencing depth was expected to affect clonotype sharing among donors. The sampled material consisted only of blood, and tissue repertoires are likely to differ.

The naive CD8 fraction comprised CD45RO-negative cells positively selected for CCR7 and excluded terminally differentiated effector memory CD45RA+ cells. Only Caucasian adults living in Nashville, Tennessee served as donors. Worth noting for this clone: Its antigen is not identified.

Genomic DNA belonging to each subset was distributed in equal measure over several immunoSEQ plates. This table comes from immunoSEQ multiplex PCR, and its TCRdb copy is limited to in-frame clones, with some not included. The sample has roughly 1,800,000 clones; roughly 94% are singletons. This TCR derives from a man younger than 35 in good health. Specimen: naive CD8+ T cells sorted from blood.

DNA of the CDR3: TGCGCCAGCAGCCAAGACGGGGTTTCGTGGGAGCGTGTCAATGAGCAGTTCTTC. Protein sequence: CASSQDGVSWERVNEQFF. The genes are TRBV4-3 and TRBJ2-1; tentative D call: TRBD2 (5 bases). The CDR3 has 18 amino acids. Deletions cut 0 bases from V and 6 bases from J, with 21 bases between. The germline gives CDR1 LGHNA, CDR2 YSLEER.